These 2 T cell receptor beta chains came from one sample sequenced in a study of cytomegalovirus exposure and HLA in healthy donors. TCRdb keeps only in-frame clones here, not all; method: immunoSEQ multiplex PCR. The sample holds 95,000 to 150,000 clones; roughly nine tenths are singletons and the top ten take roughly 2%. Sequencing was carried out using PBMCs. The receptors were gathered from a young woman in good health and CMV-seronegative.

V usage is TRBV5-3 and J usage is TRBJ2-7, with D tentatively TRBD1 (6 bases). TRBV5-3 is identified as an open reading frame with a role that is uncertain. CDR3 length: 14 amino acids. V gave up 0 bases and J gave up 5 bases, with 12 bases separating them. CDR3 sequence reads: CARSLEQGLNEQYF. The CDR3 region has the DNA TGTGCCAGAAGCTTGGAACAGGGTTTGAACGAGCAGTACTTC.

The rearrangement joins TRBV7-9 to TRBJ2-1, with 11 bases that match TRBD1. V gave up 6 bases and J gave up 0 bases; unmatched junction bases: 4. The length of the CDR3 is 16 residues. Per the germline V gene, CDR1 is SEHNR and CDR2 is FQNEAQ (reference sequence). The CDR3 sequence: CASRDRGPSSYNEQFF. The CDR3, as DNA: TGTGCCAGCAGGGACAGGGGGCCGAGCTCCTACAATGAGCAGTTCTTC.